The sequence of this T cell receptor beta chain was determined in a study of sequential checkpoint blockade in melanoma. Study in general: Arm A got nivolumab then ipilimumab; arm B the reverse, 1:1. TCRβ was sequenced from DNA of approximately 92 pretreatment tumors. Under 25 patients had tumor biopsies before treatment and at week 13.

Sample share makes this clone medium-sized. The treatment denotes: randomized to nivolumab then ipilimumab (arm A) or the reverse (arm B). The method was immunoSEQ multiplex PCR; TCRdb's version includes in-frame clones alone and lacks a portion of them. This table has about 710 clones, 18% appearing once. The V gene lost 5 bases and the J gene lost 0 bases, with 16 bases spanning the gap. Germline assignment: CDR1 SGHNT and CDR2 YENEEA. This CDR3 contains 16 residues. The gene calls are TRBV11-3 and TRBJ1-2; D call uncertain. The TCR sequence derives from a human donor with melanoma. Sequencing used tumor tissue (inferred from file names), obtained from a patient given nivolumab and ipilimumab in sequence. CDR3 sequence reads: CASSLSANTANYGYTF. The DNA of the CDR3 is TGTGCCAGCAGCCTATCAGCGAATACAGCTAACTATGGCTACACCTTC. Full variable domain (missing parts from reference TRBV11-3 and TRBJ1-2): EAGVVQSPRYKIIEKKQPVAFWCNPISGHNTLYWYLQNLGQGPELLIRYENEEAVDDSQLPKDRFSAERLKGVDSTLKIQPAELGDSAVYLCASSLSANTANYGYTFGSGTRLTVV.